This TCR beta chain was sequenced for a study of T-cell reconstitution after alpha-beta-depleted transplantation in children. Study-level findings and limits: Counts and diversity of T cells one year after transplant came mostly from newly produced T cells. At around two months after transplant, the alpha-beta T cells were reportedly derived from several hundred expanded clones that came from non-depleted graft cells.

Unique molecular identifiers were built into the TCRbeta library. Via MiXCR, TCRdb re-called the PCR reads, giving one row per CDR3 protein. The sample records fewer than 550,000 distinct CDR3 sequences, about an eighth being singletons. This clonotype has more than one count but fewer than ten. Antigen specificity is unknown. This CDR3 contains 14 residues. Germline V gene lookup returns CDR1 MDHEN and CDR2 SYDVKM. V lost 4 bases and J 2 bases, leaving 10 bases between the germline ends. This sequence was found in a female patient aged 2-10 years who had a stem cell transplant for aplastic anemia, so the T cells may come from the graft donor. J is TRBJ2-3 and V is TRBV28, with D unresolved. Sequencing used PBMCs, mostly from graft donor cells, obtained 180 days after TCRalphabeta/CD19-depleted stem cell transplant. CDR3 sequence: CASSSPLPTDTQYF. DNA of the CDR3: TGTGCCAGCAGTTCACCCCTACCCACAGATACGCAGTATTTT.